These 4 T cell receptor beta chains were all obtained from the same sample, sequenced in a study of blood T cell repertoires in COVID-19. Sequencing used immunoSEQ multiplex PCR; TCRdb keeps in-frame clones, though not all of them. The table has 150,000 or so clones, approximately 86% seen once. Source material: PBMCs or T cells enriched from blood (not recorded which). The receptors originated from a woman aged 40 to 50 who had been exposed to COVID-19.

The CDR3 reads CASSTGFGWTEAFF. CDR3 DNA sequence: TGCGCCAGCAGCACGGGATTCGGGTGGACTGAAGCTTTCTTT. This sequence joins TRBV5-1 and TRBJ1-1; D gene uncertain. The CDR3 sequence is 14 residues long. Germline CDR1 and CDR2: SGHRS and YFSETQ. V dropped 4 bases and J dropped 5 bases, with 15 bases sitting between them.

V gene TRBV11-1 combines with J gene TRBJ1-1, with a weak D call TRBD1 (5 bases). V dropped 3 bases and J dropped 3 bases, with 14 bases sitting between them. The CDR3 runs 15 residues. Germline-derived CDR1 and CDR2 are SGHAT and FQDESV (reference sequence). The CDR3 reads CASSFDPQGDTEAFF. Written as DNA, the CDR3 is TGTGCCAGCAGCTTCGATCCCCAGGGTGACACTGAAGCTTTCTTT.

The chain joins TRBV28 to TRBJ2-7; 8 bases match TRBD1. The germline gives CDR1 MDHEN, CDR2 SYDVKM. Losses at the gene ends were 3 bases for V and 5 bases for J; bases not matched to a gene: 27. The CDR3 covers 21 residues. CDR3 amino acids: CASSLNTPKRGQAILYHEQYF. The DNA for the CDR3 is TGTGCCAGCAGTTTGAACACGCCTAAAAGGGGACAGGCGATCCTATACCACGAGCAGTACTTC. The entire variable domain, with the rest obtained from reference TRBV28 and TRBJ2-7, is as follows: DVKVTQSSRYLVKRTGEKVFLECVQDMDHENMFWYRQDPGLGLRLIYFSYDVKMKEKGDIPEGYSVSREKKERFSLILESASTNQTSMYLCASSLNTPKRGQAILYHEQYFGPGTRLTVT.

The rearrangement uses TRBV27 and TRBJ1-6; tentatively, D is TRBD1 (5 bases). Germline values: CDR1 MNHEY, CDR2 SMNVEV (reference sequence). V shed 3 bases and J shed 9 bases, with 15 bases lying between them. The CDR3 is 15 residues long. CDR3 in DNA: TGTGCCAGCAGTTTCGAGGCCGGGGGAGGTTCACCCCTCCACTTT. It codes for CASSFEAGGGSPLHF.